Given below is one TCR beta chain in context. The V and J ends lost 6 bases and 3 bases, in that order; junction bases with no gene match: 10. Per germline, CDR1 MDHEN and CDR2 SYDVKM. The CDR3 covers 15 residues. Amplicons of TCR beta CDR3 were generated from genomic DNA by two-round multiplex PCR. Round-one PCR had primers specific to each TRBV and TRBJ gene. TCRdb ran MiXCR on the multiplex PCR reads and lists one entry per CDR3 protein. The table lists more than 20,000 distinct CDR3 sequences, more than 40% of them singletons, with around 29% in the top ten. The data originate from a study of prognosis after radiotherapy for stage I lung cancer. Turning to the study itself: Histologically, the tumors comprised squamous cell carcinoma in over 5 patients and adenocarcinoma in under 15.

The chain joins TRBV28 to TRBJ2-7, with 8 bases identical to TRBD1. The source was PBMCs, collected before or after stereotactic body radiation therapy (not recorded which). The TCR was taken from a donor older than 45 with non-small cell lung cancer. CDR3 amino acids: CASSSGQGRRYEQYF. The CDR3, as DNA: TGTGCCAGCAGCTCCGGACAGGGTAGACGCTACGAGCAGTACTTC.